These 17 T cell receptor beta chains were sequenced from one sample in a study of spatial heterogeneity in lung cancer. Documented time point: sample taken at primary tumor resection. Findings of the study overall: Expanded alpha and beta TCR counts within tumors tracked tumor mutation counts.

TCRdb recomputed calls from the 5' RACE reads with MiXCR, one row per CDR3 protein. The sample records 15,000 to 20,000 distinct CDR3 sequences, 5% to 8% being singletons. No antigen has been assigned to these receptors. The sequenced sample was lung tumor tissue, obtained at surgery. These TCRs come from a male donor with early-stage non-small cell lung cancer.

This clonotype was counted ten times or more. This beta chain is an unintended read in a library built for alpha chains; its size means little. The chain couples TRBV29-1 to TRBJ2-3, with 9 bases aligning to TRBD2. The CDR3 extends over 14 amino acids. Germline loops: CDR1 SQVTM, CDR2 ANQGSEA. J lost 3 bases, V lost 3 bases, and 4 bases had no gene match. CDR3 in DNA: TGCAGCGTTGACGCTAGCGGGATTACAGATACGCAGTATTTT. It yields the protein CSVDASGITDTQYF.

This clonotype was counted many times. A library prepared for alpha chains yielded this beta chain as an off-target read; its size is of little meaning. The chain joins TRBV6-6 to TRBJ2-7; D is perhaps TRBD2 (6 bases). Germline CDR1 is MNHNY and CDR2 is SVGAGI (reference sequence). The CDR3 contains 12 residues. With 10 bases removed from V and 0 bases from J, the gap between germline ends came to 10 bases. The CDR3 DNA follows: TGTGCCACCCGGGGGAGCTCCTACGAGCAGTACTTC. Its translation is CATRGSSYEQYF.

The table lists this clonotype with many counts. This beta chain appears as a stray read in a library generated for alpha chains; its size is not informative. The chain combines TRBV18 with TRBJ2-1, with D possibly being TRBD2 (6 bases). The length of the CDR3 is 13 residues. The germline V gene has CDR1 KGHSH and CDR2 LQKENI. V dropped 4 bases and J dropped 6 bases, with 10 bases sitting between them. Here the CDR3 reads CASSLMRGNEQFF. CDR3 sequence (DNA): TGTGCCAGCTCACTTATGCGGGGCAATGAGCAGTTCTTC.

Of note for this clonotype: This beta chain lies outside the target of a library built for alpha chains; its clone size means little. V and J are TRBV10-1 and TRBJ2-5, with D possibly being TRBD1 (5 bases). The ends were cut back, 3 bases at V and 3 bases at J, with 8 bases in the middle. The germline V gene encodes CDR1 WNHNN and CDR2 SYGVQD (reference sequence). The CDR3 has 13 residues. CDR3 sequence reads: CASSDRVEETQYF. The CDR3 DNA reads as TGCGCCAGCAGTGACAGGGTTGAAGAGACCCAGTACTTC.

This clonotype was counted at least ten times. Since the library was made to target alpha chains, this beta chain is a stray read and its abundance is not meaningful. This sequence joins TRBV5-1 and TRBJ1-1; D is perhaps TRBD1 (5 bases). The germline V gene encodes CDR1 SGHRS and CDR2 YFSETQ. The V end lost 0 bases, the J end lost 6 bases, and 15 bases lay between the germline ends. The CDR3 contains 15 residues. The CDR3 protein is CASSLGTGVTPEAFF. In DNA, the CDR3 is TGCGCCAGCAGCTTGGGTACGGGGGTTACCCCTGAAGCTTTCTTT. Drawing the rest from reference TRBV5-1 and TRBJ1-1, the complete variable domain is KAGVTQTPRYLIKTRGQQVTLSCSPISGHRSVSWYQQTPGQGLQFLFEYFSETQRNKGNFPGRFSGRQFSNSRSEMNVSTLELGDSALYLCASSLGTGVTPEAFFGQGTRLTVV.

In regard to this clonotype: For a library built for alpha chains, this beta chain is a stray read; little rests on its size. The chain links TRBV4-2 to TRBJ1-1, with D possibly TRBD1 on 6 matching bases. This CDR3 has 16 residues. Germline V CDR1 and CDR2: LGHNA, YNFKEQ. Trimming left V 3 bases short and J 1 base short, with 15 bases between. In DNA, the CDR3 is TGTGCCAGCAGCCAGTGGGAGGGGGGCCCGAACACTGAAGCTTTCTTT. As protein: CASSQWEGGPNTEAFF.

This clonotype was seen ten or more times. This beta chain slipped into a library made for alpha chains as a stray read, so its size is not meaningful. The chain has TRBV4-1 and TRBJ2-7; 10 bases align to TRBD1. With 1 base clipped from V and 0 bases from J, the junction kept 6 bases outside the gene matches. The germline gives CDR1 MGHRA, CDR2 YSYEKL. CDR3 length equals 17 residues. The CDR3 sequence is CASSQAAGTGDSYEQYF. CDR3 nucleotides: TGCGCCAGCAGCCAAGCGGCCGGGACAGGGGACTCCTACGAGCAGTACTTC.

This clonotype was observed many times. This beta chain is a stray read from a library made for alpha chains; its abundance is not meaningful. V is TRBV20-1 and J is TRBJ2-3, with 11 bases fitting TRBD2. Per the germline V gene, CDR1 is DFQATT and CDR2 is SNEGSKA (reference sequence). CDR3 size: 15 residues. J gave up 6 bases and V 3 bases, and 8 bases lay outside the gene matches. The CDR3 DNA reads TGCAGTGCTAGCCCTACTAGCGGGAGAGGTGATACGCAGTATTTT. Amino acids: CSASPTSGRGDTQYF.

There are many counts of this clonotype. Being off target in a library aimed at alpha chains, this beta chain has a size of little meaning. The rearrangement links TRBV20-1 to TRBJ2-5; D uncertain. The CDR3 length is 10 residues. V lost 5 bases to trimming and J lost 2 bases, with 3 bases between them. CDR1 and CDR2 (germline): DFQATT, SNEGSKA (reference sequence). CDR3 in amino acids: CSAQQETQYF. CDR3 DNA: TGCAGTGCTCAGCAAGAGACCCAGTACTTC.

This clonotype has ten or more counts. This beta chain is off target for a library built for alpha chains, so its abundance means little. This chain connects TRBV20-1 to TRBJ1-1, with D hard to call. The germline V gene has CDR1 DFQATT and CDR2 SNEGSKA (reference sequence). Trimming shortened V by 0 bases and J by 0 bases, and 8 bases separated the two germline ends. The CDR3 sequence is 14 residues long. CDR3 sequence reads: CSARESHLNTEAFF. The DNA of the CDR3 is TGCAGTGCTAGAGAGTCACACCTGAACACTGAAGCTTTCTTT.

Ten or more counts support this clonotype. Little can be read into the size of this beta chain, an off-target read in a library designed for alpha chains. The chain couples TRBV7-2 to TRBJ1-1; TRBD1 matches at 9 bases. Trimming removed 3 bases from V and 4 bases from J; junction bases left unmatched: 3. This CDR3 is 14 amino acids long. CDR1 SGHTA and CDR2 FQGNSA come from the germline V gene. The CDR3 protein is CASSFSTGGTEAFF. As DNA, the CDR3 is TGTGCCAGCAGCTTCTCGACAGGGGGCACTGAAGCTTTCTTT.

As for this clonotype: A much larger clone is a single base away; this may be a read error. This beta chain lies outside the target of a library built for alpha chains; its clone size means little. The CDR3 DNA reads TGCAGTGCTAGAGATCCCTACTATGGCTACACCTTC. Amino acids: CSARDPYYGYTF. The chain is built from TRBV20-1 and TRBJ1-2; D gene ambiguous. Trimming removed 0 bases from V and 3 bases from J, with 5 bases in between. The germline V gene encodes CDR1 DFQATT and CDR2 SNEGSKA (reference sequence). The CDR3 consists of 12 residues.

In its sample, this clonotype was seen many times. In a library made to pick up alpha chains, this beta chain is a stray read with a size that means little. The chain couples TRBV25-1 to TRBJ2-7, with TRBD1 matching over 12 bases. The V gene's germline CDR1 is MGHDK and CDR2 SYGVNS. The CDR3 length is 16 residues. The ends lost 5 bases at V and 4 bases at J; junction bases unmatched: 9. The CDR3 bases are TGTGCCAGCAGTCTCCACCCGGGACAGGGGGCTTACGAGCAGTACTTC. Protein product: CASSLHPGQGAYEQYF.

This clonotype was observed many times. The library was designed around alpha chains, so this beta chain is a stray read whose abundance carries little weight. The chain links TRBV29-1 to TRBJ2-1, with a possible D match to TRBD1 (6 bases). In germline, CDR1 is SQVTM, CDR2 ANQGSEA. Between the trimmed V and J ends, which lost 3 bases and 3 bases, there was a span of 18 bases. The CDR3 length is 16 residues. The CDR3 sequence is CSVEGGQTQLYNEQFF. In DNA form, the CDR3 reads TGCAGCGTTGAGGGTGGACAGACTCAACTCTACAATGAGCAGTTCTTC.

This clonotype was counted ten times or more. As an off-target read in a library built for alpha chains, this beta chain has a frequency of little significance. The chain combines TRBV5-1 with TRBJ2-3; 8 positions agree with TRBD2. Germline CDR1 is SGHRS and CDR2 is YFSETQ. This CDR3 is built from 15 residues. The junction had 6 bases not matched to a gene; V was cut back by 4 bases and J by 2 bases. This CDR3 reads CASSPTSGPTDTQYF. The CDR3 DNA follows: TGCGCCAGCAGCCCAACTAGCGGACCCACAGATACGCAGTATTTT.

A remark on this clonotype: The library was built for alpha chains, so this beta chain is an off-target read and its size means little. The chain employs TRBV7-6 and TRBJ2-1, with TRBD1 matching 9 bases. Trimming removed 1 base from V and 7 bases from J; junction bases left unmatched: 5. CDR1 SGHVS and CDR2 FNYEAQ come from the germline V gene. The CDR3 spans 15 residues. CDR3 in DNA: TGTGCCAGCAGCTTAGGGGGGACAGGGCAAAATGAGCAGTTCTTC. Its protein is CASSLGGTGQNEQFF.

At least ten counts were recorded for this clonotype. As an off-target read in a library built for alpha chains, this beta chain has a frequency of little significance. CDR3 DNA: TGTGCCAGCGGGACTGAGAGCTCCTATAATTCACCCCTCCACTTT. Residues: CASGTESSYNSPLHF. The rearrangement uses TRBV12-3 or TRBV12-4 and TRBJ1-6, with D possibly being TRBD1 (5 bases). CDR3 length: 15 residues. Trimming stripped 8 bases from V and 0 bases from J, with 11 bases between.